This T cell receptor (beta chain) was documented in a study of human T cells and chemical hapten exposure. TCRdb reprocessed the RACE reads via MiXCR and lists one record per CDR3 protein. The sample contains more than 85,000 distinct CDR3 sequences, 9% to 9.5% of which appear only once. Described time point: patch test 2, 6 weeks after DPC sensitization. Sample treatment: therapeutic diphenylcyclopropenone sensitization with weekly scalp DPC. This CDR3 comprises 17 residues. The V segment lost 0 bases and the J segment 6 bases; nucleotides outside the gene matches: 10. Per germline, CDR1 SGHRS and CDR2 YFSETQ. A few counts support this clonotype.

The sequencing used whole blood, collected in connection with sensitization to the hapten diphenylcyclopropenone (DPC). The chain couples TRBV5-1 to TRBJ2-1; 9 bases fit TRBD2. The clonotype was recovered from a woman between 40 and 55 years old with alopecia areata. Some clones in this sample may be carry-over from other donors' samples. CDR3 protein: CASSLVSPTSGRNEQFF. CDR3 in DNA: TGCGCCAGCAGCTTGGTATCCCCGACTAGCGGTCGCAATGAGCAGTTCTTC.